The 15 T cell receptor beta chains given below trace back to one sample, sequenced in a study of blood T cells in healthy people across ages. With a J-beta primer mix and a sample-barcoded 5' primer, a second PCR ran roughly 6 to 11 cycles. MiXCR, run by TCRdb on the 5' RACE reads, gives a single entry per CDR3 protein. The table shows more than 650,000 distinct CDR3 sequences, with 22% occurring only once. Sequences were obtained from blood. The receptor source for this set is a man between 65 and 85 years old in good health.

This clonotype has a handful of counts. The J gene is TRBJ2-3, the V gene TRBV20-1; 12 bases are shared with TRBD2. This CDR3 spans 16 amino acids. Germline trimming cut 6 bases from V and 3 bases from J; bases unmatched to any gene: 10. The germline V gene encodes CDR1 DFQATT and CDR2 SNEGSKA (reference sequence). The CDR3: CSATPGTSGWTDTQYF. The CDR3 region has the DNA TGCAGTGCAACACCCGGGACTAGCGGGTGGACAGATACGCAGTATTTT.

This sequence joins TRBV12-5 and TRBJ2-1; D gene unclear. In germline, CDR1 is LGHNT, CDR2 FRNRAP. V was clipped by 2 bases and J by 2 bases, with 10 bases between them. There are 15 residues in the CDR3. The DNA of the CDR3 is TGTGCTAGTGGTTTGAGCCTGGGGACCTACAATGAGCAGTTCTTC. Amino acids: CASGLSLGTYNEQFF.

The rearrangement links TRBV30 to TRBJ1-4, with 9 bases fitting TRBD1. CDR3 length: 14 amino acids. Germline trimming cut 1 base from V and 7 bases from J; bases unmatched to any gene: 4. Per germline, CDR1 GTSNPN and CDR2 SVGIG (reference sequence). The CDR3 reads CAWSEGQGSEKLFF. In DNA form, the CDR3 reads TGTGCCTGGAGTGAGGGACAGGGAAGTGAAAAACTGTTTTTT.

The J gene is TRBJ1-2, the V gene TRBV19; TRBD1 matches 11 bases. Germline lookup yields CDR1 LNHDA and CDR2 SQIVND (reference sequence). The CDR3 sequence is 17 residues long. After removal of 6 bases from V and 3 bases from J, the junction contained 12 bases not matched to a gene. The CDR3 region is CASRTFSPGQGDYGYTF. The CDR3 DNA is TGTGCCAGTAGGACTTTCTCCCCGGGACAGGGGGACTATGGCTACACCTTC.

This clonotype was seen repeatedly, ten times or more. This rearrangement joins TRBV20-1 to TRBJ2-2; 10 positions agree with TRBD2. The CDR3 covers 14 residues. J gave up 5 bases and V 3 bases, and 3 bases lay outside the gene matches. In germline, CDR1 is DFQATT, CDR2 SNEGSKA (reference sequence). The CDR3 sequence: CSASLAGVTGELFF. The CDR3 DNA follows: TGCAGTGCTAGCCTAGCGGGAGTGACCGGGGAGCTGTTTTTT.

V usage is TRBV14 and J usage is TRBJ1-4; no firm D call. The CDR3 totals 15 residues. Per germline, CDR1 SGHDN and CDR2 FVKESK. Trimming took 4 bases from V and 0 from J, leaving 9 bases between them. Here the CDR3 reads CASSPQPSTNEKLFF. As DNA, the CDR3 is TGTGCCAGCAGCCCTCAACCATCAACTAATGAAAAACTGTTTTTT. Based on the CDR3 plus reference TRBV14 and TRBJ1-4, the full variable domain is EAGVTQFPSHSVIEKGQTVTLRCDPISGHDNLYWYRRVMGKEIKFLLHFVKESKQDESGMPNNRFLAERTGGTYSTLKVQPAELEDSGVYFCASSPQPSTNEKLFFGSGTQLSVL.

The chain couples TRBV19 to TRBJ1-2; a weak D match, TRBD1 (6 bases). In germline, CDR1 is LNHDA, CDR2 SQIVND (reference sequence). Trimming removed 0 bases at V and 6 bases at J, with 8 bases between. The CDR3 covers 13 residues. The CDR3: CASSIEGAHGYTF. CDR3 nucleotide sequence: TGTGCCAGTAGTATAGAGGGGGCCCATGGCTACACCTTC.

This clonotype occurred many times. This chain connects TRBV12-3 or TRBV12-4 to TRBJ2-2; perhaps D is TRBD1 or TRBD2 (5 bases each). Between the trimmed V and J ends, which lost 2 bases and 3 bases, there was a span of 19 bases. The CDR3 covers 18 residues. The CDR3 DNA reads TGTGCCAGCAGTTTAATTCTGGGGGTTGTCTTGGACACCGGGGAGCTGTTTTTT. Translation gives CASSLILGVVLDTGELFF.

This clonotype was counted only a few times. The chain couples TRBV20-1 to TRBJ2-3; TRBD2 matches at 7 bases. The CDR3 totals 14 residues. Germline values: CDR1 DFQATT, CDR2 SNEGSKA (reference sequence). Trimming removed 3 bases from V and 2 bases from J; junction bases left unmatched: 5. The CDR3 sequence is CSASWDYDTDTQYF. CDR3 DNA: TGCAGTGCTAGTTGGGACTACGACACAGATACGCAGTATTTT.

The rearrangement joins TRBV4-1 to TRBJ2-1; TRBD2 matches 11 bases. J gave up 7 bases and V 2 bases, and 4 bases lay outside the gene matches. Germline CDR1 MGHRA, CDR2 YSYEKL. This CDR3 contains 15 residues. CDR3: CASSQSGLADNEQFF. In nucleotides, the CDR3 is TGCGCCAGCAGCCAATCGGGACTAGCGGATAATGAGCAGTTCTTC.

This clonotype was detected only a few times. The V gene is TRBV6-1, the J gene TRBJ2-6, with D tentatively TRBD2 (6 bases). The CDR3 is 18 residues long. Germline CDR1 reads MNHNS; CDR2 reads SASEGT. V lost 6 bases to trimming and J lost 0 bases, with 18 bases between them. CDR3 sequence (DNA): TGTGCCAGCAGCCCCTCCCGGGACTGGTTCTCTGGGGCCAACGTCCTGACTTTC. Its translation is CASSPSRDWFSGANVLTF.

This clonotype was picked up a small number of times. The chain employs TRBV12-3 or TRBV12-4 and TRBJ1-3; no definite D call. The CDR3 length is 13 residues. V lost 2 bases to trimming and J lost 4 bases, with 6 bases between them. CDR3 sequence (DNA): TGTGCCAGCAGTTTATCGGAAGGAAACACCATATATTTT. Amino acids: CASSLSEGNTIYF.

This chain links TRBV20-1 with TRBJ2-3, with 10 positions matching TRBD2. This CDR3 contains 17 residues. After removal of 0 bases from V and 1 base from J, the junction contained 7 bases not matched to a gene. Germline V gives CDR1 DFQATT, CDR2 SNEGSKA (reference sequence). The CDR3 reads CSARDRSLAGGTDTQYF. The CDR3, as DNA: TGCAGTGCTAGAGATCGGAGTCTAGCGGGAGGCACAGATACGCAGTATTTT.

V and J are TRBV6-5 and TRBJ1-5, with a tentative D call TRBD1 (5 bases). The V end was cut by 6 bases, the J end by 0 bases, with 12 bases between. CDR3 length equals 15 residues. Germline-derived CDR1 and CDR2 are MNHEY and SVGAGI. CDR3 sequence: CASSPGPGSNQPQHF. CDR3 nucleotide sequence: TGTGCCAGCAGCCCGGGGCCCGGTAGCAATCAGCCCCAGCATTTT.

This chain uses TRBV27 with TRBJ2-1; D is possibly TRBD2 (5 bases). Germline CDR1 is MNHEY and CDR2 is SMNVEV (reference sequence). V lost 6 bases to trimming and J lost 4 bases, with 10 bases between them. The CDR3 sequence is 13 residues long. CDR3 loop: CASSLAFYNEQFF. CDR3 nucleotide sequence: TGTGCCAGCAGCCTAGCTTTTTACAATGAGCAGTTCTTC.